This T cell receptor beta chain is from a study of blood T cell repertoires in COVID-19. Germline V gives CDR1 SGHVS, CDR2 FNYEAQ. With 0 bases removed from V and 1 base from J, the gap between germline ends came to 22 bases. The CDR3 loop spans 20 amino acids. Original methodology: Amplification from reference gene primers served as the basis for estimated nucleated cell counts. TCRdb keeps only in-frame clones here, not all; method: immunoSEQ multiplex PCR. That table is the source of V, J and clone size, and D and trimming were worked out from the DNA. The sample comprises about 200,000 clones, 82% of which are singletons, and 7.5% to 9.5% rests with the top ten. Seattle enrolled patients during active infection and tracked them longitudinally.

V is TRBV7-6 and J is TRBJ2-4; tentatively, D is TRBD2 (5 bases). The sequencing input was peripheral blood. The source is an elderly woman with COVID-19, enrolled during active disease. In DNA form, the CDR3 reads TGTGCCAGCAGCTTAGCCTCGCGGGCGGCGAAGGGTCAGGCCAAAAACATTCAGTACTTC. Its translation is CASSLASRAAKGQAKNIQYF.